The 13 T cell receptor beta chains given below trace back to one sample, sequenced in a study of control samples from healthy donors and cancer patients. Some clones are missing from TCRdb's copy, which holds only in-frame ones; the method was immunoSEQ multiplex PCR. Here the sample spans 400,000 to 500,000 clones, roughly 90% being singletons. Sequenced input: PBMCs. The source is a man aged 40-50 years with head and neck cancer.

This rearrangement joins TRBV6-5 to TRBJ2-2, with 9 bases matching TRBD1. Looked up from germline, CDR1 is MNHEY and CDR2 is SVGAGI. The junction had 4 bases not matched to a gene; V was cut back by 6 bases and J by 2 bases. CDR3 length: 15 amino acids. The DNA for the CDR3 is TGTGCCAGCAGCAGGACAGGGGACAACACCGGGGAGCTGTTTTTT. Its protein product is CASSRTGDNTGELFF.

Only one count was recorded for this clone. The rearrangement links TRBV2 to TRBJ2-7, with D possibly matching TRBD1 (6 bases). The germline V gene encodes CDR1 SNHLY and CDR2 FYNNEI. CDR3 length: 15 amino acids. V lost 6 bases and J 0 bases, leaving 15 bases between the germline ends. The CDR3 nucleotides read TGTGCCAGCAGCCAACCGGGACAACTCTCCTACGAGCAGTACTTC. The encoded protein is CASSQPGQLSYEQYF.

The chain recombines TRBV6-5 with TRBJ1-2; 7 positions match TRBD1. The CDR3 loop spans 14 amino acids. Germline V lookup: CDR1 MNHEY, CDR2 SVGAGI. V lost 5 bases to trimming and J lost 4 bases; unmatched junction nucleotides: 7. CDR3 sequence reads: CASSRTGSSYGYTF. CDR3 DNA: TGTGCCAGCAGTCGGACAGGATCGAGCTATGGCTACACCTTC.

The CDR3 sequence is CASSLDTQGARGYTF. The CDR3 nucleotides read TGTGCCAGCAGCTTAGACACCCAGGGGGCGCGGGGCTACACCTTC. This rearrangement joins TRBV27 to TRBJ1-2, with 8 bases fitting TRBD1. Germline V CDR1 and CDR2: MNHEY, SMNVEV (reference sequence). The junction had 14 bases not matched to a gene; V was cut back by 6 bases and J by 8 bases. The CDR3 runs 15 residues.

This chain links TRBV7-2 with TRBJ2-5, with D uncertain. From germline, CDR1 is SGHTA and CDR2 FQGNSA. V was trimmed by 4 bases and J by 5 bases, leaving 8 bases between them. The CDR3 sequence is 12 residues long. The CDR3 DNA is TGTGCCAGCAGCTCTAGTCGGGAGACCCAGTACTTC. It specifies CASSSSRETQYF.

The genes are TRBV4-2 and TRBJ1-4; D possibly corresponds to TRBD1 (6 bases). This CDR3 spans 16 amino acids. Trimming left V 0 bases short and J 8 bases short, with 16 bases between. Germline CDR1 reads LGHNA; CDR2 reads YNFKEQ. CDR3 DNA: TGTGCCAGCAGCCAAGATTTTTCGGGGGGGGCCGAAAAACTGTTTTTT. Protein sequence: CASSQDFSGGAEKLFF.

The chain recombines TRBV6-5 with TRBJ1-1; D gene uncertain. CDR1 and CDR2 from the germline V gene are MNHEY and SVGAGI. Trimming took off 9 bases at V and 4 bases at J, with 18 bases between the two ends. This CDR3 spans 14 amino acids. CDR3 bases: TGTGCCAGTCGGGCTACGTTTAGTGGCACTGAAGCTTTCTTT. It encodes CASRATFSGTEAFF.

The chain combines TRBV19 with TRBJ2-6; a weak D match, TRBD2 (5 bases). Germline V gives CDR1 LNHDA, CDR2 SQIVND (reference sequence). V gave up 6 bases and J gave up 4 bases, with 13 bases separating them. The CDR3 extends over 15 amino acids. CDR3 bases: TGTGCCAGTAGGAACGGGGTATTGGGGGCCAACGTCCTGACTTTC. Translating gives CASRNGVLGANVLTF.

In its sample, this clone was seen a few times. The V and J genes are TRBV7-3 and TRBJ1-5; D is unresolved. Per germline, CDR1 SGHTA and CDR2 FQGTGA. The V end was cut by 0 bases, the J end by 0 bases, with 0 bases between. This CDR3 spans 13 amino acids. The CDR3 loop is CASSLTSNQPQHF. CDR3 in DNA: TGTGCCAGCAGCTTAACTAGCAATCAGCCCCAGCATTTT.

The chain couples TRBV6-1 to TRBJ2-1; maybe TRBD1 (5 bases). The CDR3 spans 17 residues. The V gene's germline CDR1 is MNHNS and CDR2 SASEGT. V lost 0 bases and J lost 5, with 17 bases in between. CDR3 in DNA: TGTGCCAGCAGTGAAGCGGTGGGGCAGGGCCCTAACAATGAGCAGTTCTTC. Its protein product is CASSEAVGQGPNNEQFF.

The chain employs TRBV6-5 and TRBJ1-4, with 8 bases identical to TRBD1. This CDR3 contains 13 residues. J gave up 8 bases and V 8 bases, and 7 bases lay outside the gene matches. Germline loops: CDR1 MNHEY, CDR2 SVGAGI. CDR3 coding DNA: TGTGCCAGCGGGACAGGATCGTTGGAAAAACTGTTTTTT. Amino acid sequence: CASGTGSLEKLFF.

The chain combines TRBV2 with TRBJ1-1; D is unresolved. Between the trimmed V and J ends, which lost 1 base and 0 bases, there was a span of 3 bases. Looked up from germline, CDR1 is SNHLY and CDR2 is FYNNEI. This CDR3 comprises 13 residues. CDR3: CASSEVMNTEAFF. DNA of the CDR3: TGTGCCAGCAGTGAAGTCATGAACACTGAAGCTTTCTTT.

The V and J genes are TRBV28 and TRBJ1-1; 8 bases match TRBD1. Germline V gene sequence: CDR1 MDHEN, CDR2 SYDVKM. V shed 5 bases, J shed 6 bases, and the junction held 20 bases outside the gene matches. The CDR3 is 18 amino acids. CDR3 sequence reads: CASSLYANPYRGYAEAFF. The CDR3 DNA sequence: TGTGCCAGCAGTCTTTACGCCAATCCTTACAGGGGGTACGCTGAAGCTTTCTTT.